These 27 T cell receptor beta chains came from one sample sequenced in a study of T cell repertoires in cytomegalovirus infection. TCRdb called the reads again in MiXCR, with one record for every CDR3 protein. Of about 260,000 distinct CDR3 sequences listed, roughly 10% are singletons. Sequenced sample: PBMCs. The receptors were sampled from a human donor in good health (CMV status not recorded). Some clones in this sample may be carry-over from other donors' samples.

This clonotype was seen ten or more times. The rearrangement links TRBV7-2 to TRBJ2-7, with a possible D match to TRBD2 (6 bases). V lost 6 bases to trimming and J lost 6 bases, with 24 bases between them. This CDR3 contains 16 residues. Germline V CDR1 and CDR2: SGHTA, FQGNSA. This CDR3 is CASSLRSGRTRGEQYF. The CDR3 region has the DNA TGTGCCAGCAGTCTACGGTCCGGGAGAACCCGGGGCGAGCAGTACTTC.

This clonotype was observed many times. This chain connects TRBV7-2 to TRBJ1-6; the D is unclear. CDR1 and CDR2 (germline): SGHTA, FQGNSA. V lost 1 base and J lost 0, with 13 bases in between. CDR3 length equals 18 residues. The CDR3 DNA is TGTGCCAGCAGCTTAGAAGCAGGCCCCAGCTCCTATAATTCACCCCTCCACTTT. Protein product: CASSLEAGPSSYNSPLHF. Full variable domain (rest looked up from reference TRBV7-2 and TRBJ1-6): GAGVSQSPSNKVTEKGKDVELRCDPISGHTALYWYRQSLGQGLEFLIYFQGNSAPDKSGLPSDRFSAERTGGSVSTLTIQRTQQEDSAVYLCASSLEAGPSSYNSPLHFGNGTRLTVT.

V is TRBV19 and J is TRBJ2-6; 7 nucleotides line up with TRBD1. This CDR3 comprises 17 residues. Germline V gene data show CDR1 as LNHDA and CDR2 as SQIVND (reference sequence). With 3 bases clipped from V and 0 bases from J, the junction kept 5 bases outside the gene matches. The CDR3 protein is CASSMGQTLSGANVLTF. CDR3 nucleotide sequence: TGTGCCAGTAGTATGGGACAGACCCTCTCTGGGGCCAACGTCCTGACTTTC.

As concerns this clonotype: A read error is possible here, since a much larger clone lies one base away. V gene TRBV2 combines with J gene TRBJ2-7; D may match TRBD1 or TRBD2 (5 bases each). In germline, CDR1 is SNHLY, CDR2 FYNNEI. This CDR3 has 15 residues. Here the CDR3 reads CASSETGPGHYEQCF. DNA of the CDR3: TGTGCCAGCAGTGAGACGGGCCCGGGGCACTACGAGCAGTGCTTC.

This clonotype occurred many times. The V and J genes are TRBV20-1 and TRBJ2-2, with TRBD2 matching over 14 bases. Germline V gene data show CDR1 as DFQATT and CDR2 as SNEGSKA (reference sequence). V dropped 0 bases and J dropped 5; count of bases not matched to a gene: 8. This CDR3 comprises 18 residues. This CDR3 is CSARDRLAGGRWTGELFF. In nucleotides, the CDR3 is TGCAGTGCTAGAGATCGACTAGCGGGGGGGCGTTGGACCGGGGAGCTGTTTTTT.

This clonotype was observed many times. V is TRBV6-5 and J is TRBJ2-7; tentative D call: TRBD1 (6 bases). Germline lookup yields CDR1 MNHEY and CDR2 SVGAGI. The CDR3 has 13 amino acids. V lost 4 bases and J 3 bases, leaving 10 bases between the germline ends. The CDR3 bases are TGTGCCAGCAGTTTGGTACAGGGCTACGAGCAGTACTTC. It specifies CASSLVQGYEQYF.

This clonotype was seen many times. The rearrangement links TRBV7-2 to TRBJ2-7, with D perhaps matching TRBD2 (6 bases). This CDR3 spans 15 amino acids. Trimming left V 5 bases short and J 8 bases short, with 22 bases between. Germline V gives CDR1 SGHTA, CDR2 FQGNSA. The CDR3 DNA reads as TGTGCCAGCAGCGAAATTCCACGTGGGGGGACCAAGCAGTACTTC. The encoded protein is CASSEIPRGGTKQYF.

The chain combines TRBV19 with TRBJ2-2; a possible D gene is TRBD2 (6 bases). Germline V gives CDR1 LNHDA, CDR2 SQIVND (reference sequence). Trimming took off 6 bases at V and 0 bases at J, with 11 bases between the two ends. The CDR3 consists of 15 residues. This CDR3 reads CASSPGEANTGELFF. DNA for the CDR3: TGTGCCAGTAGCCCCGGGGAGGCGAACACCGGGGAGCTGTTTTTT. The full variable domain, rest sourced from reference TRBV19 and TRBJ2-2, is DGGITQSPKYLFRKEGQNVTLSCEQNLNHDAMYWYRQDPGQGLRLIYYSQIVNDFQKGDIAEGYSVSREKKESFPLTVTSAQKNPTAFYLCASSPGEANTGELFFGEGSRLTVL.

This clonotype was counted ten times or more. The chain recombines TRBV28 with TRBJ2-7; TRBD2 matches at 8 bases. The junction had 11 bases not matched to a gene; V was cut back by 4 bases and J by 0 bases. Germline CDR1 and CDR2: MDHEN and SYDVKM. The CDR3 sequence is 17 residues long. The CDR3 sequence: CASSYLGVTSASYEQYF. The CDR3 nucleotides read TGTGCCAGCAGTTATCTTGGCGTGACTAGCGCCTCCTACGAGCAGTACTTC.

There are many counts of this clonotype. CDR3 sequence (DNA): TGTGCCAGCACCTTCGGGACTAGCGGGGGCTATGAGCAGTTCTTC. Translating it yields CASTFGTSGGYEQFF. The chain employs TRBV7-2 and TRBJ2-1; 14 positions agree with TRBD2. The CDR3 runs to 15 residues. Germline V gene sequence: CDR1 SGHTA, CDR2 FQGNSA. V trimming: 7 bases; J trimming: 8 bases; junction bases outside the gene matches: 7.

This clonotype was seen ten or more times. The chain carries TRBV18 and TRBJ2-1; 7 bases match TRBD2. V trimming: 4 bases; J trimming: 1 base; junction bases outside the gene matches: 4. The CDR3 loop spans 15 amino acids. CDR1 KGHSH and CDR2 LQKENI come from the germline V gene. In DNA form, the CDR3 reads TGTGCCAGCTCACAACGGACTAGTTCCTACAATGAGCAGTTCTTC. Its translation: CASSQRTSSYNEQFF. Variable domain in full (rest from reference TRBV18 and TRBJ2-1): NAGVMQNPRHLVRRRGQEARLRCSPMKGHSHVYWYRQLPEEGLKFMVYLQKENIIDESGMPKERFSAEFPKEGPSILRIQQVVRGDSAAYFCASSQRTSSYNEQFFGPGTRLTVL.

This clonotype came up many times. V and J are TRBV7-2 and TRBJ2-1; D not resolved. The CDR3 contains 15 residues. Trimming removed 4 bases from V and 2 bases from J, with 12 bases in between. The germline V gene has CDR1 SGHTA and CDR2 FQGNSA. CDR3 loop: CASSYEEKAYNEQFF. CDR3 sequence (DNA): TGTGCCAGCAGCTACGAGGAGAAAGCCTACAATGAGCAGTTCTTC.

This clonotype has at least ten counts. The genes are TRBV30 and TRBJ1-2, with 7 bases that match TRBD1. The CDR3 is 13 amino acids. The ends lost 5 bases at V and 2 bases at J; junction bases unmatched: 5. Germline V gene sequence: CDR1 GTSNPN, CDR2 SVGIG (reference sequence). In DNA form, the CDR3 reads TGTGCCTGGGACTGGGGACAGAACTATGGCTACACCTTC. Residues: CAWDWGQNYGYTF.

This clonotype appeared many times. This chain joins TRBV7-2 and TRBJ2-3; 9 bases fit TRBD2. The CDR3 runs to 15 residues. Germline CDR1 SGHTA, CDR2 FQGNSA. J gave up 3 bases and V 3 bases, and 4 bases lay outside the gene matches. CDR3 DNA sequence: TGTGCCAGCAGCTTTCGTAGCGGGAGTACAGATACGCAGTATTTT. Translated: CASSFRSGSTDTQYF.

This clonotype was recorded at least ten times. The CDR3 loop is CASSLDMVNYGYTF. For the CDR3, the DNA is TGTGCCAGCAGCTTGGACATGGTTAACTATGGCTACACCTTC. The rearrangement uses TRBV7-2 and TRBJ1-2, with D maybe TRBD1 (5 bases). V shed 3 bases and J shed 1 base, with 9 bases lying between them. The CDR3 is made up of 14 amino acids. CDR1 and CDR2 from the germline V gene are SGHTA and FQGNSA. Using reference TRBV7-2 and TRBJ1-2 for the parts outside the CDR3, the full variable domain is GAGVSQSPSNKVTEKGKDVELRCDPISGHTALYWYRQSLGQGLEFLIYFQGNSAPDKSGLPSDRFSAERTGGSVSTLTIQRTQQEDSAVYLCASSLDMVNYGYTFGSGTRLTVV.

The table lists this clonotype with many counts. This chain joins TRBV12-3 or TRBV12-4 and TRBJ2-1; 7 bases fit TRBD2. The CDR3 is 15 amino acids. Trimming cost V 0 bases and J 7 bases; bases outside gene matches: 6. The CDR3 DNA reads TGTGCCAGCAGTTTAGCCTCCTTGCGGGGGAATGAGCAGTTCTTC. It translates to CASSLASLRGNEQFF.

This clonotype was counted ten times or more. This chain uses TRBV20-1 with TRBJ1-5; tentative D call: TRBD1 (6 bases). V lost 0 bases and J lost 4, with 19 bases in between. CDR3 length: 17 residues. CDR1 DFQATT and CDR2 SNEGSKA come from the germline V gene (reference sequence). CDR3 coding DNA: TGCAGTGCTAGAGATTCGGGGGGGCTGGGGGGAAATCAGCCCCAGCATTTT. This encodes CSARDSGGLGGNQPQHF.

At least ten counts were recorded for this clonotype. This sequence joins TRBV7-2 and TRBJ2-5; D uncertain. This CDR3 contains 13 residues. Germline V gives CDR1 SGHTA, CDR2 FQGNSA. Trimming took off 4 bases at V and 4 bases at J, with 10 bases between the two ends. CDR3 amino acids: CASSSLLRETQYF. The CDR3 DNA is TGTGCCAGCAGCTCGTTGCTCCGAGAGACCCAGTACTTC.

V gene TRBV14 combines with J gene TRBJ2-3, with D possibly TRBD2 on 6 matching bases. This CDR3 is 15 amino acids long. The germline V gene has CDR1 SGHDN and CDR2 FVKESK. The ends were cut back, 0 bases at V and 0 bases at J, with 7 bases in the middle. The CDR3 here is CASSQELASTDTQYF. In nucleotides, the CDR3 is TGTGCCAGCAGCCAAGAGCTAGCGAGCACAGATACGCAGTATTTT.

This clonotype was picked up many times. The gene calls are TRBV7-2 and TRBJ1-6; tentatively, D is TRBD1 (6 bases). CDR3 length equals 16 residues. Looked up from germline, CDR1 is SGHTA and CDR2 is FQGNSA. V dropped 1 base and J dropped 7 bases, with 14 bases sitting between them. The CDR3 spells CASSLVGGTLNSPLHF. The DNA for the CDR3 is TGTGCCAGCAGCTTAGTCGGGGGCACCCTAAATTCACCCCTCCACTTT. Based on the CDR3 plus reference TRBV7-2 and TRBJ1-6, the full variable domain is GAGVSQSPSNKVTEKGKDVELRCDPISGHTALYWYRQSLGQGLEFLIYFQGNSAPDKSGLPSDRFSAERTGGSVSTLTIQRTQQEDSAVYLCASSLVGGTLNSPLHFGNGTRLTVT.

This clonotype was counted ten times or more. The chain uses TRBV7-4 and TRBJ2-5; tentatively, D is TRBD2 (6 bases). V shed 5 bases and J shed 5 bases, with 12 bases lying between them. Looked up from germline, CDR1 is SGHVT and CDR2 is SQSDAQ. The CDR3 runs 13 residues. The CDR3 DNA reads TGTGCCAGCAGCCTTAGCGGTTACGAGACCCAGTACTTC. Its translation is CASSLSGYETQYF.

J is TRBJ2-5 and V is TRBV5-1; D remains ambiguous. Looked up from germline, CDR1 is SGHRS and CDR2 is YFSETQ. The CDR3 length is 13 residues. Trimming took 5 bases from V and 4 from J, leaving 12 bases between them. The CDR3 loop reads CASRRRQPETQYF. CDR3 sequence (DNA): TGCGCCAGCAGACGACGACAACCAGAGACCCAGTACTTC.

The rearrangement links TRBV6-5 to TRBJ1-1; 7 bases map to TRBD1. The V and J ends lost 0 bases and 8 bases, in that order; junction bases with no gene match: 6. The CDR3 covers 14 residues. CDR1 and CDR2 from the germline V gene are MNHEY and SVGAGI. CDR3 bases: TGTGCCAGCAGTTACTCGGTTGACAGGGCCGAAGCTTTCTTT. It specifies CASSYSVDRAEAFF.

This clonotype was seen a handful of times. The chain recombines TRBV5-6 with TRBJ2-1, with TRBD2 identical over 16 bases. With V trimmed by 4 bases and J by 9 bases, 7 bases remained unmatched. Per germline, CDR1 SGHDT and CDR2 YYEEEE. The CDR3 length is 16 residues. The CDR3 bases are TGTGCCAGCAGCGTGGGACTAGCGGGAGGGCCGAGTGAGCAGTTCTTC. Translating it yields CASSVGLAGGPSEQFF. The full variable domain, its missing parts supplied by reference TRBV5-6 and TRBJ2-1, is DAGVTQSPTHLIKTRGQQVTLRCSPKSGHDTVSWYQQALGQGPQFIFQYYEEEERQRGNFPDRFSGHQFPNYSSELNVNALLLGDSALYLCASSVGLAGGPSEQFFGPGTRLTVL.

This clonotype was picked up a small number of times. The V call is TRBV19, the J call TRBJ2-7; possible D gene TRBD1, 5 bases. Germline values: CDR1 LNHDA, CDR2 SQIVND (reference sequence). This CDR3 has 17 residues. V lost 5 bases, J lost 3 bases, and 23 bases lay in between. In DNA, the CDR3 is TGTGCCAGTAGTTTAAAGGTGACAGCCCTTCTAGTCTACGAGCAGTACTTC. Translation gives CASSLKVTALLVYEQYF.

A single count supports this clonotype. The gene calls are TRBV20-1 and TRBJ2-3; D is unresolved. Germline V CDR1 and CDR2: DFQATT, SNEGSKA (reference sequence). V was clipped by 3 bases and J by 0 bases, with 13 bases between them. This CDR3 is built from 15 residues. CDR3 in DNA: TGCAGTGCTAGCGAAAGTCTGTATAGCACAGATACGCAGTATTTT. It specifies CSASESLYSTDTQYF.

The sample holds a few counts of this clonotype. The CDR3 bases are TGCAGCGTTGGGGCAGGTCAAGAGACCCAGTACTTC. Its protein product is CSVGAGQETQYF. The chain uses TRBV29-1 and TRBJ2-5, with D uncertain. The CDR3 is made up of 12 amino acids. Germline CDR1 SQVTM, CDR2 ANQGSEA. V was clipped by 4 bases and J by 2 bases, with 8 bases between them.